These 29 T cell receptor beta chains were all obtained from the same sample, sequenced in a study of shared clonotypes between healthy human individuals. Repertoires were generated with immunoSEQ multiplex PCR, while TCRdb's copy carries only in-frame clones and drops some. Among around 2.5 million clones listed, 90% to 95% were seen once. The source material was naive CD4+ T cells from PBMCs. The subset denotes: CD45RA+ positively selected. The receptors shown here come from a man younger than 35 in good health. Some clones in this sample may be carry-over from other donors' samples.

The chain combines TRBV2 with TRBJ1-1; possible D gene TRBD1, 5 bases. The CDR3 sequence is 15 residues long. The V gene lost 6 bases and the J gene lost 4 bases, with 18 bases spanning the gap. CDR1 and CDR2 from the germline V gene are SNHLY and FYNNEI. CDR3 nucleotides: TGTGCCAGCAGGGGCCCATCAGGGAGCGGCACTGAAGCTTTCTTT. Amino acid sequence: CASRGPSGSGTEAFF.

V gene TRBV28 combines with J gene TRBJ2-3; 8 nucleotides match TRBD1. The trim removed 4 bases at V and 6 bases at J, leaving 9 bases unmatched. The CDR3 runs 15 residues. The V gene's germline CDR1 is MDHEN and CDR2 SYDVKM. CDR3 bases: TGTGCCAGCAGTTCCTTCTGGACAGGGTCGGATACGCAGTATTTT. Its protein is CASSSFWTGSDTQYF.

The chain has TRBV27 and TRBJ2-1, with 12 bases lining up with TRBD2. This CDR3 spans 15 amino acids. Germline V gives CDR1 MNHEY, CDR2 SMNVEV (reference sequence). Losses at the gene ends were 5 bases for V and 8 bases for J; bases not matched to a gene: 7. CDR3 nucleotides: TGTGCCAGCAGTGGACTAGCGGGGCGGCGATATGAGCAGTTCTTC. It specifies CASSGLAGRRYEQFF.

Concerning this clone itself: Other DNA sequences of this sample code for an identical CDR3. The chain joins TRBV18 to TRBJ1-4; 11 bases align to TRBD1. The CDR3 covers 15 residues. The trim removed 3 bases at V and 8 bases at J, leaving 5 bases unmatched. Germline V lookup: CDR1 KGHSH, CDR2 LQKENI. The DNA of the CDR3 is TGTGCCAGCTCACCTGGGACAGGGGGAGAGGAAAAACTGTTTTTT. Its protein is CASSPGTGGEEKLFF.

The V call is TRBV2, the J call TRBJ2-1; a weak D match, TRBD2 (6 bases). Germline V gives CDR1 SNHLY, CDR2 FYNNEI. This CDR3 has 15 amino acids. V dropped 2 bases and J dropped 5 bases, with 13 bases sitting between them. The CDR3 nucleotides read TGTGCCAGCAGTGAACTAGCGTTAATAAACAATGAGCAGTTCTTC. Translated, it gives CASSELALINNEQFF.

The DNA for the CDR3 is TGTGCCAGCTCACCGGGACTAGTTTCCGGGGAGCTGTTTTTT. It specifies CASSPGLVSGELFF. The V and J genes are TRBV18 and TRBJ2-2, with TRBD2 matching over 8 bases. The CDR3 has 14 amino acids. Trimming cost V 3 bases and J 6 bases; bases outside gene matches: 3. Per the germline V gene, CDR1 is KGHSH and CDR2 is LQKENI.

The chain carries TRBV6-5 and TRBJ1-1; D is possibly TRBD1 (5 bases). CDR3 length: 13 amino acids. CDR1 and CDR2 (germline): MNHEY, SVGAGI. The V end lost 5 bases, the J end lost 1 base, and 8 bases lay between the germline ends. The CDR3 coding sequence is TGTGCCAGCAGTCTACAGGCGAACACTGAAGCTTTCTTT. Translated: CASSLQANTEAFF.

The chain is built from TRBV4-1 and TRBJ2-1, with TRBD2 as a possible D gene (7 bases). This CDR3 spans 14 amino acids. Between the trimmed V and J ends, which lost 2 bases and 5 bases, there was a span of 10 bases. From germline, CDR1 is MGHRA and CDR2 YSYEKL. CDR3 amino acids: CASSQQGTNNEQFF. The CDR3 DNA follows: TGCGCCAGCAGCCAACAGGGGACTAACAATGAGCAGTTCTTC.

V usage is TRBV9 and J usage is TRBJ2-1; TRBD1 aligns across 8 bases. The germline V gene encodes CDR1 SGDLS and CDR2 YYNGEE. The CDR3 spans 15 residues. The J segment lost 6 bases and the V segment lost 0 bases, leaving 5 bases of the junction unmatched. CDR3 amino acids: CASSVDWTGTNEQFF. CDR3 sequence (DNA): TGTGCCAGCAGCGTAGATTGGACAGGGACCAATGAGCAGTTCTTC. Together with reference TRBV9 and TRBJ2-1, the CDR3 gives the full variable domain: DSGVTQTPKHLITATGQRVTLRCSPRSGDLSVYWYQQSLDQGLQFLIQYYNGEERAKGNILERFSAQQFPDLHSELNLSSLELGDSALYFCASSVDWTGTNEQFFGPGTRLTVL.

V is TRBV28 and J is TRBJ1-6; TRBD1 might be the D (5 bases). The CDR3 loop spans 15 amino acids. V was pared by 0 bases and J by 7 bases, with 10 bases between. CDR1 MDHEN and CDR2 SYDVKM come from the germline V gene. The CDR3 here is CASSLWQGRNSPLHF. The CDR3 nucleotides read TGTGCCAGCAGTTTATGGCAGGGACGGAATTCACCCCTCCACTTT.

This chain joins TRBV28 and TRBJ2-3; TRBD1 matches at 7 bases. V lost 7 bases to trimming and J lost 4 bases; unmatched junction nucleotides: 8. CDR1 and CDR2 from the germline V gene are MDHEN and SYDVKM. This CDR3 comprises 14 residues. The CDR3 DNA sequence: TGTGCCAGCAATTCTCCAGGGGGATCAGATACGCAGTATTTT. Translation gives CASNSPGGSDTQYF.

The chain combines TRBV27 with TRBJ2-1; D is undetermined. V was shortened by 4 bases and J by 3 bases, with 22 bases between the two germline ends. The CDR3 sequence is 18 residues long. Germline lookup yields CDR1 MNHEY and CDR2 SMNVEV (reference sequence). CDR3 sequence: CASSSPSWTFNRYNEQFF. For the CDR3, the DNA is TGTGCCAGCAGTTCCCCCAGTTGGACGTTTAACCGCTACAATGAGCAGTTCTTC.

This clone has a single count. Other DNA sequences in the sample encode the same CDR3. The chain has TRBV5-1 and TRBJ2-1; D perhaps matches TRBD2 (5 bases). Germline V CDR1 and CDR2: SGHRS, YFSETQ. The germline V and J ends were trimmed by 0 bases and 0 bases, with 7 bases remaining between them. The CDR3 spans 15 residues. CDR3 sequence reads: CASSLALASYNEQFF. In DNA form, the CDR3 reads TGCGCCAGCAGCTTGGCCCTAGCCTCCTACAATGAGCAGTTCTTC.

CDR3 DNA sequence: TGTGCCAGTAGTCCCTCCCGACAGCCCCAGCATTTT. Amino acids: CASSPSRQPQHF. J is TRBJ1-5 and V is TRBV19; unclear D gene. Germline CDR1 reads LNHDA; CDR2 reads SQIVND (reference sequence). This CDR3 is built from 12 residues. Trimming removed 5 bases from V and 7 bases from J, with 9 bases in between.

This rearrangement joins TRBV6-5 to TRBJ1-4; maybe TRBD1 (5 bases). This CDR3 spans 15 amino acids. Germline CDR1 reads MNHEY; CDR2 reads SVGAGI. Trimming shortened V by 6 bases and J by 4 bases, and 15 bases separated the two germline ends. CDR3 bases: TGTGCCAGCAGACGCCGGGACGGGTATAATGAAAAACTGTTTTTT. It specifies CASRRRDGYNEKLFF.

The V call is TRBV5-4, the J call TRBJ2-3; D is possibly TRBD2 (5 bases). This CDR3 region has 14 residues. Looked up from germline, CDR1 is SGHNT and CDR2 is YYREEE (reference sequence). The germline V and J ends were trimmed by 9 bases and 0 bases, with 14 bases remaining between them. CDR3 nucleotides: TGTGCCACCTCTCGGGGTGTAAGCACAGATACGCAGTATTTT. It yields the protein CATSRGVSTDTQYF.

The chain combines TRBV28 with TRBJ2-3; 8 bases map to TRBD1. Trimming cost V 7 bases and J 0 bases; bases outside gene matches: 15. Germline lookup yields CDR1 MDHEN and CDR2 SYDVKM. The CDR3 is 18 residues long. CDR3 sequence reads: CASNLRQGRLRSTDTQYF. In nucleotides, the CDR3 is TGTGCCAGCAATCTACGACAGGGGAGGTTGAGGAGCACAGATACGCAGTATTTT.

The V call is TRBV6-1, the J call TRBJ2-7; D may correspond to TRBD1 or TRBD2 (5 bases each). The CDR3 loop spans 17 amino acids. V was shortened by 3 bases and J by 1 base, with 19 bases between the two germline ends. The germline V gene has CDR1 MNHNS and CDR2 SASEGT. CDR3 loop: CASSDRPGAGGSYEQYF. CDR3 nucleotide sequence: TGTGCCAGCAGTGACCGCCCCGGGGCGGGCGGGTCCTACGAGCAGTACTTC.

The chain employs TRBV9 and TRBJ2-1, with 9 bases that match TRBD2. The germline V gene has CDR1 SGDLS and CDR2 YYNGEE. V shed 3 bases, J shed 6 bases, and the junction held 13 bases outside the gene matches. The length of the CDR3 is 17 residues. In DNA, the CDR3 is TGTGCCAGCAGCGGAACGCTGGGGGCTAGCGGGATCAATGAGCAGTTCTTC. Its protein is CASSGTLGASGINEQFF. The full variable domain, completed using reference TRBV9 and TRBJ2-1, is DSGVTQTPKHLITATGQRVTLRCSPRSGDLSVYWYQQSLDQGLQFLIQYYNGEERAKGNILERFSAQQFPDLHSELNLSSLELGDSALYFCASSGTLGASGINEQFFGPGTRLTVL.

Notes on this clone: Distinct nucleotide sequences in the sample also encode this CDR3. The chain is built from TRBV18 and TRBJ1-4; a possible D gene is TRBD1 (6 bases). Germline loops: CDR1 KGHSH, CDR2 LQKENI. Trimming removed 6 bases at V and 2 bases at J, with 10 bases between. CDR3 length: 14 residues. In nucleotides, the CDR3 is TGTGCCAGCTCGCAGGGGACGACTAATGAAAAACTGTTTTTT. Translation gives CASSQGTTNEKLFF.

The J gene is TRBJ1-2, the V gene TRBV15; no clear D gene. CDR3 length: 15 amino acids. The V end lost 5 bases, the J end lost 4 bases, and 17 bases lay between the germline ends. Looked up from germline, CDR1 is LNHNV and CDR2 is YYDKDF (reference sequence). This CDR3 is CATSPQRRAGYGYTF. The DNA of the CDR3 is TGTGCCACCAGCCCCCAGCGGAGGGCTGGCTATGGCTACACCTTC.

As for this clone: Other nucleotide sequences in the sample specify the same CDR3. This chain connects TRBV27 to TRBJ1-1; 7 nucleotides align to TRBD1. The CDR3 is 13 residues long. The junction had 1 base not matched to a gene; V was cut back by 2 bases and J by 4 bases. The germline V gene encodes CDR1 MNHEY and CDR2 SMNVEV (reference sequence). The DNA of the CDR3 is TGTGCCAGCAGTTTAAACAGGGGCACTGAAGCTTTCTTT. Protein sequence: CASSLNRGTEAFF.

This clone was recorded only once. Different DNA sequences within this sample yield the same CDR3. The DNA for the CDR3 is TGCGCCAGCAGCTTAAACTACGAGCAGTACTTC. This sequence encodes CASSLNYEQYF. The V and J genes are TRBV5-1 and TRBJ2-5; D is unclear. The DNA end is a closer match to TRBJ2-7, so the J assignment may be wrong. CDR1 and CDR2 (germline): SGHRS, YFSETQ. The CDR3 is 11 residues long.

As regards this clone: This specimen includes other DNA sequences encoding the same CDR3. The chain couples TRBV11-2 to TRBJ1-5; D is undetermined. Trimming stripped 2 bases from V and 4 bases from J, with 6 bases between. CDR3 size: 13 residues. Germline V CDR1 and CDR2: SGHAT, FQNNGV. CDR3 DNA: TGTGCCAGCAGCTTACGACGTAATCAGCCCCAGCATTTT. Amino acid sequence: CASSLRRNQPQHF.

The chain recombines TRBV7-9 with TRBJ2-7; D is unclear. The length of the CDR3 is 12 residues. The germline gives CDR1 SEHNR, CDR2 FQNEAQ (reference sequence). V gave up 3 bases and J gave up 0 bases, with 3 bases separating them. The CDR3 sequence: CASSFLSYEQYF. DNA of the CDR3: TGTGCCAGCAGCTTTCTCTCCTACGAGCAGTACTTC.

The chain links TRBV9 to TRBJ2-5; D is perhaps TRBD1 (6 bases). Trimming removed 4 bases from V and 8 bases from J, with 18 bases in between. This CDR3 comprises 14 residues. Germline CDR1 and CDR2: SGDLS and YYNGEE. CDR3 loop: CASSFLDSTSTQYF. CDR3 in DNA: TGTGCCAGCAGCTTCCTGGACAGCACGTCCACCCAGTACTTC.

This CDR3 is CASSRSGSRNEQFF. The DNA of the CDR3 is TGTGCCAGCTCCCGTAGCGGGAGTCGAAATGAGCAGTTCTTC. The chain is built from TRBV28 and TRBJ2-1; TRBD2 agrees at 9 bases. Germline CDR1 is MDHEN and CDR2 is SYDVKM. The CDR3 has 14 amino acids. J was trimmed by 7 bases and V by 8 bases; bases with no gene match: 9.

The rearrangement links TRBV25-1 to TRBJ1-1; D might be TRBD1 (5 bases). Germline CDR1 is MGHDK and CDR2 is SYGVNS. V lost 3 bases, J lost 6 bases, and 14 bases lay in between. The CDR3 has 14 amino acids. The CDR3 nucleotides read TGTGCCAGCAGTGAGGTGGGTAGGGGCGCTGAAGCTTTCTTT. This translates into CASSEVGRGAEAFF.

The chain links TRBV5-5 to TRBJ2-1, with D possibly TRBD2 on 6 matching bases. There are 14 residues in the CDR3. The germline CDR1 and CDR2 sequences are SGHKS and YYEKEE (reference sequence). Trimming left V 0 bases short and J 5 bases short, with 9 bases between. The CDR3, as DNA: TGTGCCAGCAGCTTGGCTGCGGGACACAATGAGCAGTTCTTC. Protein product: CASSLAAGHNEQFF.